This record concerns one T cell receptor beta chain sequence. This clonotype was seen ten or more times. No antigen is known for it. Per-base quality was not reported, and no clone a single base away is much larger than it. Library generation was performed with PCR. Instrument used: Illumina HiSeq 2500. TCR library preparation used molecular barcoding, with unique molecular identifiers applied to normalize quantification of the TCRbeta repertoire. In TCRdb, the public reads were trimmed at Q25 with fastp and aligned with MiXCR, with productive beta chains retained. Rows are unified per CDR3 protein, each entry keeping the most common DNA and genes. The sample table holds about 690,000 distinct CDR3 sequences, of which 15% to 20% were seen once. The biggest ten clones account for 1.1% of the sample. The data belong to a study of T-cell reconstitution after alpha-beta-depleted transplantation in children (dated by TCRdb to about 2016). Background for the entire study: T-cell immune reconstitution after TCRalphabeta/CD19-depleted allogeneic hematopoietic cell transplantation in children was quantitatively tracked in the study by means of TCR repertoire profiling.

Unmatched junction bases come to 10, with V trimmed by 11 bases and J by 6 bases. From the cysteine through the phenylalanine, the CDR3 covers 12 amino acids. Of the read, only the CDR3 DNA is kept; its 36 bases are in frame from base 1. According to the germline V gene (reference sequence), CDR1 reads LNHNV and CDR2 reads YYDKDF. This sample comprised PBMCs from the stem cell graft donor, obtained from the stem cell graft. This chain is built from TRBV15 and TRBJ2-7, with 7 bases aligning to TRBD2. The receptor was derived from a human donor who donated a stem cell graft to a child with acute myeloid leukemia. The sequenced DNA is TGTGCCCTCTGCCGGGGGGATTGCGAGCAGTACTTC. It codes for CALCRGDCEQYF.